These 16 T cell receptor beta chains share one sample of origin, sequenced in a study of blood T cells in healthy people across ages (dated by TCRdb to the mid-2010s). Library creation used 5' RACE. TCRdb lists the instrument as Illumina HiSeq 2500. The second PCR ran for about 6 to 12 cycles and used a J-beta primer mix along with a sample-barcoded 5' primer. TCRdb applied fastp at Q25 and MiXCR to the public reads, then kept only in-frame beta chains. One record per CDR3 amino acid sequence lists the most common genes and DNA. Across this sample there are over a million distinct CDR3 sequences, with under 55% seen only once. The ten most abundant clones make up 15% to 20% of the sample. Source material: blood. The receptor set was obtained from a woman in her sixties or seventies in good health.

This clonotype appeared once. The rearrangement joins TRBV3-1 to TRBJ2-1; 8 positions agree with TRBD1. The CDR3 spans 15 residues. Per the germline V gene, CDR1 is LGHDT and CDR2 is YNNKEL (reference sequence). V was clipped by 1 base and J by 5 bases; unmatched bases: 4. CDR3 amino acids: CASSQAGTGDNEQFF. The CDR3 DNA sequence: TGTGCCAGCAGCCAAGCAGGGACAGGAGACAATGAGCAGTTCTTC.

V and J are TRBV5-1 and TRBJ2-1, with 14 bases matching TRBD2. The CDR3 has 17 amino acids. Germline V gene lookup returns CDR1 SGHRS and CDR2 YFSETQ. V lost 5 bases, J lost 8 bases, and 12 bases stayed unmatched. CDR3 region: CASSMGGLAGAGDEQFF. CDR3 coding DNA: TGCGCCAGCAGTATGGGGGGACTAGCGGGAGCGGGCGATGAGCAGTTCTTC.

This clonotype turned up a few times. This CDR3 is CASRPRAPSGERDNEQFF. The CDR3 nucleotides read TGTGCCAGCAGACCCCGGGCCCCTAGCGGAGAAAGGGACAATGAGCAGTTCTTC. The chain joins TRBV21-1 to TRBJ2-1; the DNA was not compared with TRBD2, the D call given in the table. TRBV21-1 is recorded as a pseudogene. The CDR3 covers 18 residues.

The count of this clonotype is one. The rearrangement joins TRBV11-2 to TRBJ1-4, with 9 bases identical to TRBD1. The CDR3 runs 17 residues. The V and J ends lost 5 bases and 7 bases, in that order; junction bases with no gene match: 14. The germline V gene has CDR1 SGHAT and CDR2 FQNNGV. In nucleotides, the CDR3 is TGTGCCAGCAGCCCAACACAGACCGGGACAGGGAGTGAAAAACTGTTTTTT. Translating gives CASSPTQTGTGSEKLFF.

This chain connects TRBV11-2 to TRBJ1-1; a weak D match, TRBD1 (5 bases). V was shortened by 5 bases and J by 9 bases, with 10 bases between the two germline ends. Germline assignment: CDR1 SGHAT and CDR2 FQNNGV. The CDR3 sequence is 11 residues long. As DNA, the CDR3 is TGTGCCAGCAGCCCCGACAGACAAGCTTTCTTT. Residues: CASSPDRQAFF.

The chain recombines TRBV5-1 with TRBJ2-1; either TRBD1 or TRBD2 may fit D (6 bases each). The closer fit of TRBJ2-7 to the DNA end suggests the J call may be wrong. The germline V gene has CDR1 SGHRS and CDR2 YFSETQ. The CDR3 runs 14 residues. In DNA form, the CDR3 reads TGCGCCAGCAGCTTATCGGGGGCGAAGTACGAGCAGTACTTC. Translation: CASSLSGAKYEQYF.

This clonotype was detected only once. V usage is TRBV6-1 and J usage is TRBJ2-1; D possibly matches TRBD1 or TRBD2 (5 bases each). This CDR3 region has 16 residues. Looked up from germline, CDR1 is MNHNS and CDR2 is SASEGT. V lost 8 bases and J lost 0, with 17 bases in between. CDR3 sequence: CASGRSWGSSYNEQFF. CDR3 DNA: TGTGCCAGCGGGAGAAGCTGGGGGAGCTCCTACAATGAGCAGTTCTTC.

The chain combines TRBV27 with TRBJ2-1, with 13 bases lining up with TRBD2. Germline V gives CDR1 MNHEY, CDR2 SMNVEV (reference sequence). There are 19 residues in the CDR3. V lost 4 bases, J lost 6 bases, and 15 bases stayed unmatched. CDR3 sequence reads: CASSCPTSGRDKDPNEQFF. DNA of the CDR3: TGTGCCAGCAGTTGCCCAACTAGCGGGAGGGATAAAGATCCCAATGAGCAGTTCTTC.

In this sample, this clonotype turned up a few times. The genes are TRBV29-1 and TRBJ2-7, with 10 bases matching TRBD1. This CDR3 comprises 12 residues. The germline V gene encodes CDR1 SQVTM and CDR2 ANQGSEA. The V segment lost 4 bases and the J segment 7 bases; nucleotides outside the gene matches: 4. CDR3 residues: CSVGQGAREQYF. The CDR3 nucleotides read TGCAGCGTTGGACAGGGGGCTCGGGAGCAGTACTTC.

This chain joins TRBV7-8 and TRBJ1-1; D may be TRBD1 (6 bases). CDR3 length: 15 amino acids. Germline CDR1 reads SGHVS; CDR2 reads FQNEAQ. Trimming took off 4 bases at V and 1 base at J, with 13 bases between the two ends. The CDR3 reads CASSSQGHPNTEAFF. CDR3 nucleotides: TGTGCCAGCAGCTCGCAGGGACACCCGAACACTGAAGCTTTCTTT.

DNA for the CDR3: TGTGCCAGCAGACTAGCGGGAGGGCCGGGGAATGAGCAGTTCTTC. Protein sequence: CASRLAGGPGNEQFF. The rearrangement joins TRBV7-8 to TRBJ2-1, with TRBD2 matching over 13 bases. This CDR3 contains 15 residues. CDR1 is SGHVS, CDR2 FQNEAQ, per germline. Trimming at V came to 6 bases and at J to 7 bases, leaving 6 bases not matched to a gene. Looking up the rest from reference TRBV7-8 and TRBJ2-1 gives the full variable domain: GAGVSQSPRYKVAKRGQDVALRCDPISGHVSLFWYQQALGQGPEFLTYFQNEAQLDKSGLPSDRFFAERPEGSVSTLKIQRTQQEDSAVYLCASRLAGGPGNEQFFGPGTRLTVL.

The chain is built from TRBV6-5 and TRBJ2-1; D tentatively fits TRBD1 or TRBD2 (5 bases each). Germline CDR1 MNHEY, CDR2 SVGAGI. CDR3 length equals 13 residues. V shed 5 bases and J shed 10 bases, with 15 bases lying between them. The CDR3 DNA reads as TGTGCCAGCAGTCCCGGGGCTAGAAGGGAGCAGTTCTTC. This sequence encodes CASSPGARREQFF.

In its sample, this clonotype was seen once. This chain joins TRBV4-1 and TRBJ2-3; perhaps TRBD1 as D (5 bases). With 11 bases removed from V and 5 bases from J, the gap between germline ends came to 17 bases. In germline, CDR1 is MGHRA, CDR2 YSYEKL. CDR3 length: 13 amino acids. CDR3 amino acids: CAVNQGQGDTQYF. Here the CDR3 DNA reads TGCGCCGTCAACCAAGGTCAGGGAGATACGCAGTATTTT.

The chain uses TRBV2 and TRBJ2-1; perhaps TRBD2 as D (6 bases). Gene TRBJ2-7 matches the end of the DNA better, so the J call may be wrong. CDR3 length equals 13 residues. Germline values: CDR1 SNHLY, CDR2 FYNNEI. CDR3 residues: CASSEEEGDEQYF. The CDR3 bases are TGTGCCAGCAGTGAAGAGGAGGGCGATGAGCAGTACTTC.

The chain recombines TRBV7-2 with TRBJ2-1; D might be TRBD1 (8 bases). CDR3 length: 15 residues. Germline-derived CDR1 and CDR2 are SGHTA and FQGNSA. The germline V and J ends were trimmed by 0 bases and 9 bases, with 15 bases remaining between them. This CDR3 is CASSLAPDREGEQFF. As DNA, the CDR3 is TGTGCCAGCAGCTTAGCCCCGGACAGGGAGGGTGAGCAGTTCTTC. The full variable domain, completed using reference TRBV7-2 and TRBJ2-1, is GAGVSQSPSNKVTEKGKDVELRCDPISGHTALYWYRQSLGQGLEFLIYFQGNSAPDKSGLPSDRFSAERTGGSVSTLTIQRTQQEDSAVYLCASSLAPDREGEQFFGPGTRLTVL.

This chain uses TRBV27 with TRBJ1-2, with a possible D match to TRBD1 (6 bases). Germline-derived CDR1 and CDR2 are MNHEY and SMNVEV (reference sequence). CDR3 size: 15 residues. The V end was cut by 6 bases, the J end by 3 bases, with 17 bases between. CDR3 DNA sequence: TGTGCCAGCAGCCAGACAGGACGCAAGCACTATGGCTACACCTTC. This translates into CASSQTGRKHYGYTF.